The 19 T cell receptor beta chains below all came from one sample that was sequenced in a study of vaccination effects on CD4 cells after COVID-19. These receptors lack a known antigen. This table comes from immunoSEQ multiplex PCR, and its TCRdb copy is limited to in-frame clones, with some not included. The data show roughly 40,000 clones, around two thirds seen once. Culture lasted under 13 days before CD4+ T cell isolation. Each participant received a vaccine that was either BNT162b2 or mRNA-1273, given as two doses. The specimen was CD4+ T cells from PBMCs cultured without peptide, collected after COVID-19 vaccination. The source of these receptors is a human donor who received a COVID-19 vaccine.

The CDR3 nucleotides are TGTGCCAGCAGCTCCTACAGGGTTACTAATGAAAAACTGTTTTTT. Protein sequence: CASSSYRVTNEKLFF. The rearrangement joins TRBV11-2 to TRBJ1-4; D is possibly TRBD1 (6 bases). Germline CDR1 SGHAT, CDR2 FQNNGV. The V end lost 4 bases, the J end lost 2 bases, and 11 bases lay between the germline ends. The CDR3 runs to 15 residues.

The rearrangement links TRBV5-1 to TRBJ2-5; a weak D match, TRBD2 (5 bases). Looked up from germline, CDR1 is SGHRS and CDR2 is YFSETQ. V lost 7 bases and J 9 bases, leaving 13 bases between the germline ends. The CDR3 runs to 11 residues. For the CDR3, the DNA is TGCGCCAGCCGTAGCGAGGAGGCCCAGTACTTC. It codes for CASRSEEAQYF.

This rearrangement joins TRBV6-5 to TRBJ1-3; no firm D call. Germline V gene lookup returns CDR1 MNHEY and CDR2 SVGAGI. This CDR3 contains 13 residues. The germline V and J ends were trimmed by 2 bases and 0 bases, with 2 bases remaining between them. This chain's CDR3 is CASSYASGNTIYF. Here the CDR3 DNA reads TGTGCCAGCAGTTACGCCTCTGGAAACACCATATATTTT.

The gene calls are TRBV7-8 and TRBJ2-2; TRBD2 matches 13 bases. CDR1 is SGHVS, CDR2 FQNEAQ, per germline. The CDR3 length is 22 residues. Trimming at V came to 5 bases and at J to 2 bases, leaving 20 bases not matched to a gene. This CDR3 reads CASSRRRGRTSGSRDNTGELFF. The CDR3 DNA reads TGTGCCAGCAGCCGCCGCCGGGGGCGGACTAGCGGGAGCAGGGACAACACCGGGGAGCTGTTTTTT.

The V and J genes are TRBV5-6 and TRBJ1-6; D gene ambiguous. V was pared by 4 bases and J by 7 bases, with 18 bases between. The CDR3 has 16 residues. Germline CDR1 and CDR2: SGHDT and YYEEEE. In nucleotides, the CDR3 is TGTGCCAGCAGCGGCCCCGGGAGGTCTGAAAATTCACCCCTCCACTTT. Its translation: CASSGPGRSENSPLHF.

J is TRBJ1-1 and V is TRBV5-6; 10 bases are a match to TRBD1. CDR1 SGHDT and CDR2 YYEEEE come from the germline V gene. CDR3 size: 16 residues. V lost 0 bases to trimming and J lost 3 bases; unmatched junction nucleotides: 5. The CDR3 DNA reads as TGTGCCAGCAGCTTGGATGGGACAGGGGTGTACACTGAAGCTTTCTTT. Its translation is CASSLDGTGVYTEAFF.

This clone appeared a single time. One junction end disagrees with the germline gene, perhaps due to a read error. This chain links TRBV4-2 with TRBJ2-3, with 7 bases matching TRBD2. Germline V gene sequence: CDR1 LGHNA, CDR2 YNFKEQ. The CDR3 sequence is 17 residues long. The CDR3 reads CVSSPGHGEGRTDTQYF. In DNA, the CDR3 is TGTGTCAGCAGCCCAGGGCACGGGGAGGGGAGAACAGATACGCAGTATTTT.

The V and J genes are TRBV10-3 and TRBJ2-5; 7 bases are a match to TRBD2. The CDR3 is 14 amino acids. The germline gives CDR1 ENHRY, CDR2 SYGVKD. Trimming took 0 bases from V and 2 from J; bases not matched to a gene: 0. The CDR3 loop reads CAISESGGQETQYF. The CDR3 coding sequence is TGTGCCATCAGTGAGTCGGGGGGGCAAGAGACCCAGTACTTC.

This clone came up a few times. The rearrangement uses TRBV18 and TRBJ2-7; the match to TRBD1 covers 10 bases. CDR1 is KGHSH, CDR2 LQKENI, per germline. Trimming cost V 3 bases and J 2 bases; bases outside gene matches: 7. CDR3 length equals 16 residues. This CDR3 is CASSPGQGTVTYEQYF. In DNA, the CDR3 is TGTGCCAGCTCACCGGGACAGGGGACGGTTACCTACGAGCAGTACTTC.

The chain joins TRBV18 to TRBJ2-6, with TRBD1 matching over 7 bases. CDR3 length: 18 residues. With 6 bases clipped from V and 0 bases from J, the junction kept 11 bases outside the gene matches. CDR1 is KGHSH and CDR2 is LQKENI in the germline V gene. The CDR3 DNA is TGTGCCAGCTCCCGCACAGGGGCGCTTTCCTCTGGGGCCAACGTCCTGACTTTC. This encodes CASSRTGALSSGANVLTF.

The chain has TRBV4-1 and TRBJ1-4; 8 bases align to TRBD1. V was clipped by 1 base and J by 7 bases; unmatched bases: 5. Germline lookup yields CDR1 MGHRA and CDR2 YSYEKL. The CDR3 contains 15 residues. CDR3 bases: TGCGCCAGCAGCCAAGGAGGACAGGGTAGTGAAAAACTGTTTTTT. This gives the protein CASSQGGQGSEKLFF.

The chain links TRBV6-1 to TRBJ1-5, with D possibly matching TRBD1 (6 bases). Germline loops: CDR1 MNHNS, CDR2 SASEGT. V shed 2 bases and J shed 7 bases, with 15 bases lying between them. The CDR3 sequence is 15 residues long. The CDR3 DNA reads as TGTGCCAGCAGTGAAAATGCAGGGGCAAGGCAGCCCCAGCATTTT. Translated, it gives CASSENAGARQPQHF.

The V and J genes are TRBV30 and TRBJ1-2; D unclear. The CDR3 has 13 residues. In germline, CDR1 is GTSNPN, CDR2 SVGIG (reference sequence). V was trimmed by 0 bases and J by 2 bases, leaving 7 bases between them. In DNA, the CDR3 is TGTGCCTGGAGTGTAAGTCAGAACTATGGCTACACCTTC. Protein: CAWSVSQNYGYTF.

This chain links TRBV12-5 with TRBJ2-2, with D unresolved. Germline CDR1 and CDR2: LGHNT and FRNRAP. V lost 7 bases to trimming and J lost 3 bases, with 9 bases between them. The CDR3 length is 13 residues. DNA of the CDR3: TGTGCTAGTGCCATGGGCTACACCGGGGAGCTGTTTTTT. Amino acids: CASAMGYTGELFF.

The chain has TRBV19 and TRBJ2-1, with D tentatively TRBD2 (6 bases). This CDR3 spans 19 amino acids. Trimming took off 3 bases at V and 9 bases at J, with 30 bases between the two ends. Germline V gene lookup returns CDR1 LNHDA and CDR2 SQIVND (reference sequence). The DNA for the CDR3 is TGTGCCAGTAGTATGGGGATTGCGCGGGATTTTGTTCGTGGAGGTGAGCAGTTCTTC. Its protein product is CASSMGIARDFVRGGEQFF.

The chain couples TRBV5-1 to TRBJ2-3; 15 bases match TRBD2. Trimming cost V 2 bases and J 1 base; bases outside gene matches: 5. Looked up from germline, CDR1 is SGHRS and CDR2 is YFSETQ. The CDR3 has 18 residues. The CDR3 sequence: CASSLGLAGGPGTDTQYF. The CDR3 DNA is TGCGCCAGCAGCTTAGGACTAGCGGGAGGGCCAGGCACAGATACGCAGTATTTT. The full variable domain, in which reference TRBV5-1 and TRBJ2-3 provide the parts outside the CDR3, is KAGVTQTPRYLIKTRGQQVTLSCSPISGHRSVSWYQQTPGQGLQFLFEYFSETQRNKGNFPGRFSGRQFSNSRSEMNVSTLELGDSALYLCASSLGLAGGPGTDTQYFGPGTRLTVL.

The gene calls are TRBV19 and TRBJ1-2; D call uncertain. The germline V gene has CDR1 LNHDA and CDR2 SQIVND (reference sequence). The CDR3 is made up of 16 amino acids. Trimming took 2 bases from V and 3 from J, leaving 16 bases between them. The CDR3 coding sequence is TGTGCCAGTAGTATAAGAGGACCACCTGCAGACTATGGCTACACCTTC. Its protein is CASSIRGPPADYGYTF.

The chain is built from TRBV25-1 and TRBJ1-2, with 7 bases lining up with TRBD1. The V segment lost 1 base and the J segment 7 bases; nucleotides outside the gene matches: 3. The CDR3 length is 13 residues. Germline V lookup: CDR1 MGHDK, CDR2 SYGVNS. CDR3 protein: CASSESGQFGYTF. The CDR3, as DNA: TGTGCCAGCAGTGAATCGGGACAGTTTGGCTACACCTTC.

The J gene is TRBJ2-2, the V gene TRBV13; D may correspond to TRBD1 or TRBD2 (5 bases each). The CDR3 is 13 residues long. V was cut by 3 bases and J by 8 bases, with 10 bases left in between. Germline assignment: CDR1 PRHDT and CDR2 FYEKMQ (reference sequence). CDR3 amino acids: CASSLGVSGELFF. The DNA of the CDR3 is TGTGCCAGCAGCTTGGGGGTTTCGGGGGAGCTGTTTTTT.